The 28 T cell receptor beta chains given below trace back to one sample, sequenced in a study of siplizumab effects on memory and regulatory T cells. Here immunoSEQ multiplex PCR was the method, and the copy in TCRdb shows in-frame clones only, minus some. This table has approximately 100,000 clones, 92% appearing once. Sequencing used Tregs sorted from blood. These receptors came from a human donor in good health.

The chain couples TRBV7-3 to TRBJ2-1, with a tentative D call TRBD2 (5 bases). Germline values: CDR1 SGHTA, CDR2 FQGTGA. The CDR3 is made up of 14 amino acids. V was clipped by 2 bases and J by 3 bases, with 8 bases between them. CDR3 bases: TGTGCCAGCAGCTTAGCCGGGAACTACAATGAGCAGTTCTTC. This sequence encodes CASSLAGNYNEQFF.

The gene calls are TRBV5-6 and TRBJ1-2; 11 positions agree with TRBD1. CDR3 length: 17 amino acids. V lost 1 base, J lost 6 bases, and 11 bases stayed unmatched. Germline-derived CDR1 and CDR2 are SGHDT and YYEEEE. The CDR3 nucleotides are TGTGCCAGCAGCTTGACGAGAAAGGGACAGGGGGGAGATGGCTACACCTTC. Translation: CASSLTRKGQGGDGYTF.

The rearrangement uses TRBV10-3 and TRBJ2-1, with a possible D match to TRBD2 (6 bases). The CDR3 totals 15 residues. Deletions cut 5 bases from V and 4 bases from J, with 15 bases between. The germline gives CDR1 ENHRY, CDR2 SYGVKD. Here the CDR3 DNA reads TGTGCCATCAGTCAAGCGGGCACCACTTACAATGAGCAGTTCTTC. Protein product: CAISQAGTTYNEQFF.

The V and J genes are TRBV4-2 and TRBJ2-7; TRBD1 might be the D (6 bases). Deletions cut 0 bases from V and 1 base from J, with 13 bases between. This CDR3 spans 16 amino acids. Germline CDR1 and CDR2: LGHNA and YNFKEQ. The CDR3 nucleotides are TGTGCCAGCAGCCAAGAATCTGGACAGATATCCTACGAGCAGTACTTC. Residues: CASSQESGQISYEQYF.

The chain recombines TRBV7-9 with TRBJ2-7; the match to TRBD1 covers 9 bases. Germline assignment: CDR1 SEHNR and CDR2 FQNEAQ (reference sequence). The CDR3 has 17 residues. J gave up 3 bases and V 3 bases, and 12 bases lay outside the gene matches. The CDR3 sequence is CASSFTPIDRGIYEQYF. The DNA for the CDR3 is TGTGCCAGCAGCTTCACCCCTATCGACAGGGGGATCTACGAGCAGTACTTC.

A word on this clone: The identical CDR3 is also encoded by other nucleotide sequences in the sample. The CDR3 DNA is TGTGCCAGTAGTATAGGTGGCCGAGCCTACGAGCAGTACTTC. It translates to CASSIGGRAYEQYF. The chain links TRBV19 to TRBJ2-7; no firm D call. Trimming shortened V by 1 base and J by 2 bases, and 9 bases separated the two germline ends. Germline V gives CDR1 LNHDA, CDR2 SQIVND (reference sequence). There are 14 residues in the CDR3.

CDR3 sequence reads: CASSQSSGNTIYF. In DNA form, the CDR3 reads TGTGCCAGCAGCCAGAGCTCTGGAAACACCATATATTTT. V gene TRBV6-5 combines with J gene TRBJ1-3; D gene uncertain. Per the germline V gene, CDR1 is MNHEY and CDR2 is SVGAGI. Trimming removed 6 bases from V and 0 bases from J, with 6 bases in between. CDR3 length equals 13 residues.

This clone was detected once. V and J are TRBV19 and TRBJ1-4; weak D call: TRBD1 (5 bases). V was shortened by 5 bases and J by 0 bases, with 7 bases between the two germline ends. This CDR3 has 14 amino acids. The germline gives CDR1 LNHDA, CDR2 SQIVND (reference sequence). The CDR3 sequence is CASSGGATNEKLFF. The CDR3 DNA follows: TGTGCCAGTAGTGGGGGGGCAACTAATGAAAAACTGTTTTTT.

The J gene is TRBJ2-7, the V gene TRBV10-3; TRBD2 matches at 8 bases. CDR1 and CDR2 (germline): ENHRY, SYGVKD. V lost 0 bases and J lost 6; bases outside the gene matches: 4. CDR3 length: 14 residues. CDR3 amino acids: CAISESGTRVEQYF. CDR3 DNA sequence: TGTGCCATCAGTGAGTCTGGGACTAGGGTCGAGCAGTACTTC.

A few counts support this clone. The chain is built from TRBV6-6 and TRBJ2-7; no clear D gene. Trimming removed 5 bases at V and 1 base at J, with 9 bases between. The germline gives CDR1 MNHNY, CDR2 SVGAGI (reference sequence). The CDR3 is made up of 13 amino acids. The CDR3 protein is CASSPGGSYEQYF. CDR3 sequence (DNA): TGTGCCAGCAGTCCGGGTGGATCCTACGAGCAGTACTTC.

J is TRBJ2-7 and V is TRBV10-1; 9 positions agree with TRBD1. CDR1 is WNHNN, CDR2 SYGVQD, per germline (reference sequence). V was pared by 8 bases and J by 5 bases, with 10 bases of the junction left unmatched. The CDR3 is 14 residues long. The CDR3 nucleotides are TGCGCCAGCGAAACCGGGACAGGGCTGCACGAGCAGTACTTC. Amino acids: CASETGTGLHEQYF.

V usage is TRBV2 and J usage is TRBJ2-2, with 8 bases lining up with TRBD1. In germline, CDR1 is SNHLY, CDR2 FYNNEI. With V trimmed by 7 bases and J by 4 bases, 17 bases remained unmatched. The CDR3 totals 18 residues. The chain's CDR3 is CASTLLAGGALGTGELFF. In DNA, the CDR3 is TGTGCCAGCACCCTCCTGGCAGGGGGCGCATTGGGCACCGGGGAGCTGTTTTTT.

The V call is TRBV6-5, the J call TRBJ2-5; the D gene is possibly TRBD2 (5 bases). Germline V lookup: CDR1 MNHEY, CDR2 SVGAGI. Trimming cost V 6 bases and J 7 bases, with 12 bases left between them. The CDR3 has 12 residues. CDR3 DNA: TGTGCCAGCAGAAACTCCGGAGGGACCCAGTACTTC. Amino acids: CASRNSGGTQYF.

The J gene is TRBJ2-2, the V gene TRBV5-4; 12 nucleotides match TRBD2. V lost 0 bases, J lost 0 bases, and 0 bases stayed unmatched. This CDR3 comprises 17 residues. The germline CDR1 and CDR2 sequences are SGHNT and YYREEE (reference sequence). The CDR3, as DNA: TGTGCCAGCAGCTTGGGACTAGCGGGAGCGAACACCGGGGAGCTGTTTTTT. It specifies CASSLGLAGANTGELFF.

J is TRBJ2-7 and V is TRBV5-1; 9 bases line up with TRBD2. CDR3 size: 15 residues. The V and J ends lost 0 bases and 6 bases, in that order; junction bases with no gene match: 7. Germline CDR1 reads SGHRS; CDR2 reads YFSETQ. The DNA for the CDR3 is TGCGCCAGCAGCTTGGCTGCGGGAGGGCCTAGCGAGCAGTACTTC. It yields the protein CASSLAAGGPSEQYF.

J is TRBJ2-1 and V is TRBV11-3, with 9 bases aligning to TRBD1. V lost 4 bases and J lost 8; bases outside the gene matches: 9. The germline gives CDR1 SGHNT, CDR2 YENEEA. The CDR3 is 15 residues long. In nucleotides, the CDR3 is TGTGCCAGCAGCTCACAGGGGGCGCCCTTGGATGAGCAGTTCTTC. Amino acid sequence: CASSSQGAPLDEQFF.

The genes are TRBV11-2 and TRBJ1-4, with 7 bases fitting TRBD1. This CDR3 spans 13 amino acids. Trimming cost V 5 bases and J 8 bases; bases outside gene matches: 5. Germline V gives CDR1 SGHAT, CDR2 FQNNGV. CDR3 in amino acids: CASSRDRLEKLFF. The CDR3 nucleotides read TGTGCCAGCAGCCGGGACAGATTAGAAAAACTGTTTTTT.

This chain uses TRBV19 with TRBJ2-6; D possibly uses TRBD1 or TRBD2 (6 bases each). The CDR3 consists of 14 residues. Germline-derived CDR1 and CDR2 are LNHDA and SQIVND (reference sequence). Trimming pared 5 bases from V and 6 bases from J, leaving 11 bases between. The DNA of the CDR3 is TGTGCCAGTAGTGTAAGGGGGGCGGCCAACGTCCTGACTTTC. Encoded protein: CASSVRGAANVLTF.

J is TRBJ2-1 and V is TRBV7-8, with D tentatively TRBD2 (6 bases). This CDR3 contains 11 residues. CDR1 SGHVS and CDR2 FQNEAQ come from the germline V gene. The V gene lost 0 bases and the J gene lost 12 bases, with 6 bases spanning the gap. The CDR3 DNA follows: TGTGCCAGCAGCTTAGCGGGGGGGCAGTTCTTC. Amino acids: CASSLAGGQFF.

A word on this clone: This specimen includes other DNA sequences encoding the same CDR3. The V and J genes are TRBV5-1 and TRBJ1-4, with unresolved D. Germline-derived CDR1 and CDR2 are SGHRS and YFSETQ. The CDR3 has 15 amino acids. Trimming pared 0 bases from V and 0 bases from J, leaving 6 bases between. The CDR3 loop reads CASSLAGATNEKLFF. CDR3 DNA: TGCGCCAGCAGCTTGGCCGGAGCAACTAATGAAAAACTGTTTTTT. Full variable domain (outside the CDR3, taken from reference TRBV5-1 and TRBJ1-4): KAGVTQTPRYLIKTRGQQVTLSCSPISGHRSVSWYQQTPGQGLQFLFEYFSETQRNKGNFPGRFSGRQFSNSRSEMNVSTLELGDSALYLCASSLAGATNEKLFFGSGTQLSVL.

The chain employs TRBV4-1 and TRBJ2-7; D uncertain. With 4 bases removed from V and 3 bases from J, the gap between germline ends came to 25 bases. The germline V gene has CDR1 MGHRA and CDR2 YSYEKL. This CDR3 is built from 18 residues. The CDR3 bases are TGCGCCAGCAGCCGCGATACGCCCGGAGCCGCGGATATCTACGAGCAGTACTTC. This gives the protein CASSRDTPGAADIYEQYF.

The V gene is TRBV5-4, the J gene TRBJ1-1, with D possibly being TRBD1 (5 bases). Looked up from germline, CDR1 is SGHNT and CDR2 is YYREEE (reference sequence). The CDR3 length is 15 residues. Trimming stripped 1 base from V and 6 bases from J, with 16 bases between. Written as DNA, the CDR3 is TGTGCCAGCAGCTTGCTTTACCAGGGAGCCCCTGAAGCTTTCTTT. As protein: CASSLLYQGAPEAFF.

This chain uses TRBV6-6 with TRBJ2-7; D unresolved. V shed 2 bases and J shed 2 bases, with 16 bases lying between them. From germline, CDR1 is MNHNY and CDR2 SVGAGI (reference sequence). The CDR3 spans 16 residues. The CDR3 DNA is TGTGCCAGCAGTTACACCCCAGCGAGCCTGACCTACGAGCAGTACTTC. Residues: CASSYTPASLTYEQYF.

This chain links TRBV2 with TRBJ1-5; D ambiguous. Germline V gene data show CDR1 as SNHLY and CDR2 as FYNNEI. Between the trimmed V and J ends, which lost 4 bases and 0 bases, there was a span of 10 bases. This CDR3 is built from 15 residues. CDR3 bases: TGTGCCAGCAGTGCGGGAAGAAGTAGCAATCAGCCCCAGCATTTT. Protein product: CASSAGRSSNQPQHF.

The chain combines TRBV14 with TRBJ1-2; D remains unclear. The V end lost 5 bases, the J end lost 8 bases, and 15 bases lay between the germline ends. CDR3 length equals 13 residues. CDR1 is SGHDN and CDR2 is FVKESK in the germline V gene. CDR3 protein: CASSLTLKRGYTF. The CDR3 coding sequence is TGTGCCAGCAGCTTAACACTCAAGAGGGGCTACACCTTC. Together with reference TRBV14 and TRBJ1-2, the CDR3 gives the full variable domain: EAGVTQFPSHSVIEKGQTVTLRCDPISGHDNLYWYRRVMGKEIKFLLHFVKESKQDESGMPNNRFLAERTGGTYSTLKVQPAELEDSGVYFCASSLTLKRGYTFGSGTRLTVV.

V is TRBV5-1 and J is TRBJ1-1; D remains ambiguous. This CDR3 has 16 amino acids. The germline gives CDR1 SGHRS, CDR2 YFSETQ. Trimming shortened V by 0 bases and J by 0 bases, and 12 bases separated the two germline ends. In DNA form, the CDR3 reads TGCGCCAGCAGCTTGGCCTGGGCAGGCGTGAACACTGAAGCTTTCTTT. It yields the protein CASSLAWAGVNTEAFF.

J is TRBJ1-3 and V is TRBV5-6, with TRBD1 as a possible D gene (5 bases). The length of the CDR3 is 16 residues. V lost 1 base to trimming and J lost 2 bases, with 13 bases between them. The germline V gene has CDR1 SGHDT and CDR2 YYEEEE. As DNA, the CDR3 is TGTGCCAGCAGCTTGCGGGGGATAGGAGCTGGAAACACCATATATTTT. Translating gives CASSLRGIGAGNTIYF.

The CDR3 sequence is CASSLGTGNTEAFF. DNA of the CDR3: TGTGCCAGCAGCTTGGGGACAGGGAACACTGAAGCTTTCTTT. The chain combines TRBV11-2 with TRBJ1-1, with 8 bases lining up with TRBD1. Germline CDR1 is SGHAT and CDR2 is FQNNGV. The length of the CDR3 is 14 residues. The V gene end was trimmed by 3 bases and the J gene end by 1 base; junction bases not matched to a gene: 1.